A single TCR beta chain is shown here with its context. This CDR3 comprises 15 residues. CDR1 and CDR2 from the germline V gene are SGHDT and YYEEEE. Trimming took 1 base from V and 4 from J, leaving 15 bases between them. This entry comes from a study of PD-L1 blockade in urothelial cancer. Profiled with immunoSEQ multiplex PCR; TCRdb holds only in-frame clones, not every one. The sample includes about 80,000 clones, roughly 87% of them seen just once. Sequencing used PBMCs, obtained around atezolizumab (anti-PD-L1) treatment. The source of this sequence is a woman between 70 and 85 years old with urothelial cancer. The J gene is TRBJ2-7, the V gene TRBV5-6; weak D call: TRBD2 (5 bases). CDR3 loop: CASSLTRPMRYEQYF. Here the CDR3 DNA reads TGTGCCAGCAGCTTGACTAGGCCAATGCGGTACGAGCAGTACTTC.